A selection of T cell receptor beta chains follows, all from one sample in a study of metastatic and nonmetastatic thyroid tumors. TCRdb re-processed the PCR reads through MiXCR. The profile shows about 64,000 clones, about 4% of them singletons. The sample consisted of blood. Receptors originate from a female donor with papillary thyroid cancer or a benign thyroid nodule (not recorded which). Some clones in this sample may be carry-over from other donors' samples. Each CDR3 is given without its conserved first and last residue. Each record gives: V gene, J gene, clone size, CDR3 protein. Some rows have no size entry. The others give once, few or many, or a class for an expanded clone.

TRBV5-1	TRBJ2-1	many	ASSLLQAGASNEQF
TRBV11-2	TRBJ2-1	many	ASSLGSWGSNEQF
TRBV20-1	TRBJ2-1	few	SAPGQGLNEQF
TRBV30	TRBJ1-5	many	AWSHGTGWQPQH
TRBV20-1	TRBJ2-7	many	SAAPRLSGEQY
TRBV6-2/TRBV6-3	TRBJ2-7	.	ASPGTSVDEQY
TRBV11-3	TRBJ2-5	many	ASSLGSGAYGETQY
TRBV4-1	TRBJ2-5	.	ASIQDRASGIQETQY
TRBV24-1	TRBJ1-2	.	ATSEAGGANYGYT
TRBV20-1	TRBJ2-1	many	SAIRLAGIRNNEQF
TRBV3-1	TRBJ2-3	few	ASSHPGTSGTPNAFADTQY
TRBV12-3/TRBV12-4	TRBJ2-3	many	ASSPRLGTSGRASTDTQY
TRBV7-4	TRBJ2-7	few	ASSPLPGQGPIYEQY
TRBV7-8	TRBJ2-5	many	ASSPRGSRETQY
TRBV24-1	TRBJ2-3	many	ATSDPRAGSSTDTQY
TRBV9	TRBJ1-4	few	ASSVGTGSGVNEKLF
TRBV6-1	TRBJ2-7	many	ASSDPVTGGLDEQY
TRBV6-1	TRBJ1-1	many	ASSFLTGGTEAF
TRBV5-1	TRBJ1-1	many	ASSLKDGKNTEAF
TRBV12-3/TRBV12-4	TRBJ1-5	.	ASSFQGDNQPQH
TRBV30	TRBJ1-2	many	AWTSGRHYGYT
TRBV2	TRBJ1-5	.	ASTEGSYSNQPQH
TRBV7-6	TRBJ1-1	many	ASSPGVGRNTEAF
TRBV7-2	TRBJ2-6	few	ASPHTGSAHSGANVLT
TRBV19	TRBJ2-2	many	ASSWTGGTGELF
TRBV11-3	TRBJ2-2	.	ASSDGGLVTGDLF
TRBV5-1	TRBJ2-5	many	ASSLGVALREETQY
TRBV24-1	TRBJ1-5	many	ATSDFGNQPQH
TRBV6-2/TRBV6-3	TRBJ1-3	.	ASRDSDRFSGNTIY
TRBV5-5	TRBJ2-2	many	ASSPGGPGGRTGELF
TRBV27	TRBJ2-2	many	ASSSGLAGVGELF
TRBV20-1	TRBJ1-2	many	SARELLLGSGYT
TRBV19	TRBJ1-1	many	ASPNRQRNTEAF
TRBV5-1	TRBJ1-5	many	ASSLYLGQPQH
TRBV20-1	TRBJ2-1	.	SAGRWGDSSSYNEQF
TRBV28	TRBJ2-7	many	ASNRGTSGPYEQY
TRBV6-1	TRBJ1-1	many	ASSWGLSTTGAF
TRBV3-1	TRBJ1-2	many	ASSQGLGQGNDYGYT
TRBV3-1	TRBJ1-4	many	ASSQDWDGEKLF
TRBV5-1	TRBJ2-5	.	AGSSTVRQETQY
TRBV11-3	TRBJ2-2	many	ASSSPPGLAGVNTGELF
TRBV6-1	TRBJ1-5	many	ASSHRGGQPQH
TRBV11-2	TRBJ2-7	few	ASSPGRGRGEQY
TRBV7-6	TRBJ2-2	many	ASSLHLDYTGELF
TRBV24-1	TRBJ2-5	many	ATSGTDRVATQY
TRBV10-3	TRBJ2-7	many	AISDLDRAGYEQY